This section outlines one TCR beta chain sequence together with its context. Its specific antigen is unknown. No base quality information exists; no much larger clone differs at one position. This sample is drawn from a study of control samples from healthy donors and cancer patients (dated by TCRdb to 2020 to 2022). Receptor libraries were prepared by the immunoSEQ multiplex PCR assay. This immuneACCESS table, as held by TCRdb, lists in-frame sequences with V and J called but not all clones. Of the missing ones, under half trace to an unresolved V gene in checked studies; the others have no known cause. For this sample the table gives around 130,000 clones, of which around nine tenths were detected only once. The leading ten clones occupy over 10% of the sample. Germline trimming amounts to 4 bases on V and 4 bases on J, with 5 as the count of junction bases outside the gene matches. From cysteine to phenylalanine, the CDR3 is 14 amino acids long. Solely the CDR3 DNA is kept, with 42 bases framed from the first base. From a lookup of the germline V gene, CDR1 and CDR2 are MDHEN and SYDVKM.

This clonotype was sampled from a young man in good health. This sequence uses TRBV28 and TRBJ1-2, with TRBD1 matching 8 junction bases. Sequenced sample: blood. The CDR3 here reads CASSSGQEPYGYTF. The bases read TGTGCCAGCAGTTCGGGACAGGAACCCTATGGCTACACCTTC.